This T cell receptor (beta chain) was sequenced for a study of blood T cell repertoires in COVID-19 (dated by TCRdb to the early 2020s). Context from the whole study: Samples covering the acute and convalescent phases of COVID-19 were provided by collaborators in the United States, Italy and Spain. The repertoires were released in a freely available public database intended as a resource for research on the immune response to SARS-CoV-2. Samples were obtained from the ongoing ImmuneRACE study (first 160 participants) and from 1,254 subjects provided by 6 global collaborators. The material from the prospective study consisted of cDNA or gDNA derived from T cells, B-cell-depleted T cells, or PBMCs. Subjects who had been exposed to COVID-19, were actively infected with it, or had recovered from it provided the deeply sampled blood TCRbeta repertoires that made up the dataset. Where available, HLA class I and class II types were taken from metadata supplied by the sample provider and were not determined by assay-based typing. A de-identified subject ID, COVID-19 status, age in years and sex were almost always included in the sample metadata. What the work shows at the level of the full study, not this receptor alone: The amount of clinical and demographic metadata varied by source and participant and was provided uncurated.

TCRbeta CDR3 regions were amplified from genomic DNA using the immunoSEQ Assay, a bias-controlled multiplex PCR. The paper's processing steps were these. The number of nucleated cells in each sample was estimated by amplification of reference gene primers within the assay. Sequence reads were collapsed and filtered to measure the absolute abundance of every unique TCRbeta CDR3 rearrangement. For each sample, productive Simpson clonality was calculated as the square root of Simpson's diversity index over productive rearrangements. Drawn from immuneACCESS, this table holds only the in-frame rearrangements with V and J called that TCRdb kept. Clones are partly lost; checked studies trace under half to an unresolved V gene and leave the rest unexplained. D and trimming come from the DNA, and the V and J calls and clone size come from that table. The sample contains about 120,000 clones, approximately 87% of them found a single time. Less than 30% of the sample is held by the ten biggest clonotypes.

Details on this clone: Its target antigen remains unknown. No quality values exist for individual bases; no much larger clone is one base distant.

CDR1 and CDR2 (SGDLS, YYNGEE) derive from the germline V gene. The CDR3, from cysteine to phenylalanine, totals 16 residues. The sequence is cut down to CDR3 DNA, 48 bases in frame from base 1. V is pruned by 4 bases and J by 0 bases, leaving 8 bases of the junction without a gene match. Each collaborating institution followed its own protocols to collect whole blood in K2EDTA tubes. For TCRbeta analysis, collaborator samples were shipped as frozen whole blood, as isolated PBMCs, or as DNA extracted from either sample type. Material: peripheral blood. This clonotype was obtained from a woman between 70 and 85 years old with acute or convalescent COVID-19. Rearrangement joined TRBV9 to TRBJ2-3; 7 junctional bases match TRBD2. The DNA sequence follows: TGTGCCAGCAGCTTGGGCGGGGGTTCTAGCACAGATACGCAGTATTTT. Translated, this is CASSLGGGSSTDTQYF. Reference TRBV9 and TRBJ2-3 genes cover what lies past the CDR3, so the full variable domain is DSGVTQTPKHLITATGQRVTLRCSPRSGDLSVYWYQQSLDQGLQFLIQYYNGEERAKGNILERFSAQQFPDLHSELNLSSLELGDSALYFCASSLGGGSSTDTQYFGPGTRLTVL.